The 10 T cell receptor beta chains below come from one sample, sequenced in a study of tissue T cells after allogeneic stem cell transplantation. TCRdb keeps only in-frame clones here, not all; method: immunoSEQ multiplex PCR. The sample consists of fewer than 6,000 clones, 45% of them appearing once. Time point given: mouse harvest day 14 after allogeneic transplant. Mouse grafts combined 10^7 T-cell-depleted bone marrow cells with 10^6 splenic CD5+ T cells. Sequences were obtained from gut tissue. The source of these receptors is a female BALB/c mouse given C57BL/6 T cells with graft-versus-host disease after an allogeneic hematopoietic cell transplant.

Details on this clone: Genes and germline are mouse. The read comes to an end 1 residue before the CDR3 does, leaving the germline J gene to fill in the end. The chain has TRBV3 and TRBJ2-5, with unresolved D. Germline V CDR1 and CDR2: SNHLY, FYNGKV (reference sequence). The CDR3 consists of 12 residues. V shed 1 base and J shed 5 bases, with 4 bases lying between them. The CDR3 bases that were read are TGTGCCAGCAGCTTAGTTAGAGACACCCAGTAC. Translating gives CASSLVRDTQY. The whole CDR3 region reads CASSLVRDTQYF. Using reference TRBV3 and TRBJ2-5 for the parts outside the CDR3, the full variable domain is GPKVLQIPSHQIIDMGQMVTLNCDPVSNHLYFYWYKQILGQQMEFLVNFYNGKVMEKSKLFKDQFSVERPDGSYFTLKIQPTALEDSAVYFCASSLVRDTQYFGPGTRLLVL.

Concerning this clone: Germline and genes: mouse. The CDR3 end falls 1 residue outside the read, so it is completed with the germline J gene. The chain employs TRBV5 and TRBJ2-7; a weak D match, TRBD2 (5 bases). The ends were cut back, 2 bases at V and 3 bases at J, with 8 bases in the middle. CDR3 length equals 13 residues. Germline V gene lookup returns CDR1 LGHNA and CDR2 YNLKQL (reference sequence). This CDR3 reads CASSQRLGYEQYF. CDR3 DNA (partial): TGTGCCAGCAGCCAAAGGCTGGGCTATGAACAGTAC.

As concerns this clone: Mouse gene names and germline throughout. The read gets to within 1 residue of the CDR3 end, and the germline J gene fills in the rest. This sample also contains other DNA sequences that code for the same CDR3. The chain couples TRBV26 to TRBJ2-1; TRBD1 might be the D (6 bases). With 2 bases removed from V and 10 bases from J, the gap between germline ends came to 15 bases. Germline V gene data show CDR1 as KGHPV and CDR2 as FQNQEV (reference sequence). This CDR3 region has 14 residues. CDR3 residues: CASSLGQGRAEQFF. Incomplete CDR3 DNA: TGTGCCAGCAGTCTGGGGCAGGGGAGAGCCGAGCAGTTC. Using reference TRBV26 and TRBJ2-1 for the parts outside the CDR3, the full variable domain is NSKVIQTPRYLVKGQGQKAKMRCIPEKGHPVVFWYQQNKNNEFKFLINFQNQEVLQQIDMTEKRFSAECPSNSPCSLEIQSSEAGDSALYLCASSLGQGRAEQFFGPGTRLTVL.

Remarks on this clone: Gene and germline names: mouse. The read terminates 1 residue before the CDR3 end, so the remaining end is supplied by the germline J gene. V gene TRBV13-3 combines with J gene TRBJ2-1; weak D call: TRBD2 (6 bases). The CDR3 spans 15 residues. V was trimmed by 1 base and J by 0 bases, leaving 8 bases between them. Germline V gene data show CDR1 as NNHDY and CDR2 as SYVADS. CDR3 DNA, as far as it was read: TGTGCCAGCAGTGATACTGGGCTTAACTATGCTGAGCAGTTC. The encoded protein is CASSDTGLNYAEQF. The whole CDR3 sequence is CASSDTGLNYAEQFF.

This clone was counted between two and nine times. Genes here carry mouse names. The CDR3 sequence: CASGDRGRQDTQYF. The CDR3 DNA, read in part, is TGTGCCAGCGGTGATCGGGGGCGGCAAGACACCCAGTAC. The chain has TRBV13-2 and TRBJ2-5; D assignment may be TRBD1 or TRBD2 (6 bases each). Coverage ceases 1 residue before the CDR3 finishes, and the germline J gene fills in the end. Trimming removed 1 base at V and 3 bases at J, with 9 bases between. Germline V gives CDR1 NNHNN, CDR2 SYGAGS (reference sequence). The CDR3 length is 14 residues.

Details on this clone: Each gene name is a mouse one. Sequencing ends 1 residue short of the CDR3 end; the germline J gene provides the rest. The gene calls are TRBV12-1 and TRBJ1-1; no clear D gene. The ends were cut back, 0 bases at V and 2 bases at J, with 3 bases in the middle. The CDR3 spans 12 residues. The germline V gene encodes CDR1 SGHSN and CDR2 HYEKVE. The sequenced part of the CDR3 DNA is TGTGCCAGCTCTCTCAGCAACACAGAAGTCTTC. It translates to CASSLSNTEVF. Given in full, the CDR3 is CASSLSNTEVFF.

The sample holds a few counts of this clone. Gene names and germline match the mouse. The sequenced fragment ends 1 residue before the CDR3 boundary, so the rest is inferred from the germline J gene. The J gene is TRBJ2-5, the V gene TRBV5; 10 positions match TRBD2. CDR3 length: 13 amino acids. Per germline, CDR1 LGHNA and CDR2 YNLKQL (reference sequence). The V and J ends lost 3 bases and 6 bases, in that order; junction bases with no gene match: 0. This CDR3 reads CASSQDWGDTQYF. CDR3 DNA, as far as it was read: TGTGCCAGCAGCCAGGACTGGGGGGACACCCAGTAC.

Details on this clone: Mouse names are used for the genes. Read data end 1 residue before the CDR3 end; the end is taken from the germline J gene. The rearrangement links TRBV23 to TRBJ2-1. The germline gives CDR1 KGHTA, CDR2 FQNQQP. The CDR3 spans 13 residues. CDR3 bases read: TGCTCCAGCAGTCAATCGAACTATGCTGAGCAGTTC. This codes for CSSSQSNYAEQF. Given in full, the CDR3 is CSSSQSNYAEQFF.

Comment on this clone: Gene names and germline match the mouse. The read terminates 1 residue before the CDR3 end, so the remaining end is supplied by the germline J gene. This chain joins TRBV12-2 and TRBJ1-2, with a weak D call TRBD1 (6 bases). V was shortened by 4 bases and J by 1 base, with 12 bases between the two germline ends. The germline gives CDR1 SGHLS, CDR2 HYDKME. The CDR3 has 14 amino acids. The CDR3 protein is CASSLGTKNSDYTF. The sequenced part of the CDR3 DNA is TGTGCCAGCTCCCTCGGGACAAAAAACTCCGACTACACC.

A remark on this clone: All gene names here are mouse names. The read finishes 1 residue shy of the CDR3 end, and the germline J gene is used to complete it. The chain joins TRBV13-2 to TRBJ1-2; TRBD1 is a possible D gene (5 bases). CDR1 NNHNN and CDR2 SYGAGS come from the germline V gene (reference sequence). Trimming cost V 1 base and J 0 bases, with 10 bases left between them. This CDR3 has 15 residues. The CDR3 DNA, read in part, is TGTGCCAGCGGTGATCGGGCAGGGTCAAACTCCGACTACACC. Translation: CASGDRAGSNSDYT. The CDR3, in full, reads CASGDRAGSNSDYTF.